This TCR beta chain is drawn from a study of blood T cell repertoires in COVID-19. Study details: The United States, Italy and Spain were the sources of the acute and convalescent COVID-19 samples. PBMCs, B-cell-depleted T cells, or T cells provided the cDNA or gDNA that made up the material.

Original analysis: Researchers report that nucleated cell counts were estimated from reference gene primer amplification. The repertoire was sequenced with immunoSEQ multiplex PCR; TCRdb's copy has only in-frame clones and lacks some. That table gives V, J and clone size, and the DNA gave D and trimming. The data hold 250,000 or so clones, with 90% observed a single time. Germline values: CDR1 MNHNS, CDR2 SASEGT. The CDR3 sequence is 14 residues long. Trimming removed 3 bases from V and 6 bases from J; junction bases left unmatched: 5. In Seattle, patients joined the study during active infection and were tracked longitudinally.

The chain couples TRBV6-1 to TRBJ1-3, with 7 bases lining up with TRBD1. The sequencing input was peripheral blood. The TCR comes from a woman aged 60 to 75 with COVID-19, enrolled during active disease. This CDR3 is CASSDRQGLNTIYF. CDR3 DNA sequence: TGTGCCAGCAGTGACCGACAGGGACTAAACACCATATATTTT.